The subject of this entry is one TCR beta chain. This entry is derived from a study of blood T cell repertoires in COVID-19. Across the whole study: COVID-19 samples, acute and convalescent, were from the United States, Italy and Spain. The analysed material was cDNA or gDNA that came from T cells, B-cell-depleted T cells, or PBMCs.

In the original processing: Amplification from reference gene primers served as the basis for estimated nucleated cell counts. Here immunoSEQ multiplex PCR was the method, and the copy in TCRdb shows in-frame clones only, minus some. The DNA gave D and trimming, while V, J and clone size come from that table. The sample lists roughly 700,000 clones; just under 90% were seen once. Germline V gene data show CDR1 as MNHEY and CDR2 as SVGAGI. V dropped 8 bases and J dropped 4; count of bases not matched to a gene: 10. The CDR3 extends over 14 amino acids. The sequence was obtained from a woman under 30 with acute or convalescent COVID-19. The chain combines TRBV6-5 with TRBJ1-2, with 7 bases lining up with TRBD1. The sample consisted of peripheral blood. The CDR3 protein is CASRHRQGGYGYTF. CDR3 in DNA: TGTGCCAGCCGACATAGACAGGGCGGCTATGGCTACACCTTC.